This T cell receptor (beta chain) came from a study of tumor and adjacent non-tumor tissue in lung cancer. Study as a whole: Around 4 million productive TCRbeta reads were obtained per sample on average.

The template was RNA from unsorted bulk tissue. The library came from three nested PCR rounds adapted from ARM-PCR protocols. One entry per CDR3 protein, called by TCRdb with MiXCR from the multiplex PCR reads. There are approximately 90,000 distinct CDR3 sequences in the sample; less than 80% occur only once, and about 17% lies in the top ten. The sequenced material came from lung tumor tissue. This TCR derives from a man aged 55 to 70 with non-small cell lung cancer.

The CDR3: CSVVGGFRTSARIKSNEQFF. Here the CDR3 DNA reads TGCAGCGTTGTAGGAGGGTTTCGGACTAGCGCGAGAATTAAGTCCAATGAGCAGTTCTTC. The V gene is TRBV29-1, the J gene TRBJ2-1, with TRBD2 identical over 9 bases. The germline V gene has CDR1 SQVTM and CDR2 ANQGSEA. The trim removed 4 bases at V and 6 bases at J, leaving 25 bases unmatched. The CDR3 covers 20 residues.